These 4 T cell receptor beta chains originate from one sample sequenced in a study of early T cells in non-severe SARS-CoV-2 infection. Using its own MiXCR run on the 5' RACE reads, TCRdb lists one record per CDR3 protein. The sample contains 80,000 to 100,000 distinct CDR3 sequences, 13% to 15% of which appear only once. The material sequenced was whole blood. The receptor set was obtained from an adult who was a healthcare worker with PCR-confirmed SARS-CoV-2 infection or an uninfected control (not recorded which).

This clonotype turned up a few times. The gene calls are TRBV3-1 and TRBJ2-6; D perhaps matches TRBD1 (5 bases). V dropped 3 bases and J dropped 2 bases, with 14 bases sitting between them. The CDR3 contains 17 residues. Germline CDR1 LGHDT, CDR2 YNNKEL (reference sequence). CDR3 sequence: CASSHIAGRAGANVLTF. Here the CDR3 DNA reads TGTGCCAGCAGCCATATCGCAGGGCGCGCTGGGGCCAACGTCCTGACTTTC.

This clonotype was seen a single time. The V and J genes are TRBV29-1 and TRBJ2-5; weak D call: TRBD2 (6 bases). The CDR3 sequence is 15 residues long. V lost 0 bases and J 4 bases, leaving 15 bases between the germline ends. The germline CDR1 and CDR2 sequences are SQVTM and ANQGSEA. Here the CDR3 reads CSVEDWEEPGETQYF. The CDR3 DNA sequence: TGCAGCGTTGAAGATTGGGAGGAGCCGGGAGAGACCCAGTACTTC.

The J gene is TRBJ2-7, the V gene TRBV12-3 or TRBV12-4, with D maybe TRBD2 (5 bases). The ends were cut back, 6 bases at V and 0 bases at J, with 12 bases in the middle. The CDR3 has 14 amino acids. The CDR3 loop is CASRRTTSSYEQYF. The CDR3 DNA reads TGTGCCAGCAGACGGACCACTAGCTCCTACGAGCAGTACTTC.

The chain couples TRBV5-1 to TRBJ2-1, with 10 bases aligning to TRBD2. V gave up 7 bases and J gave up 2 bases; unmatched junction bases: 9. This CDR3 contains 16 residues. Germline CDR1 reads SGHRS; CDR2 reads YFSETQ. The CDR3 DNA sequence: TGCGCCAGCTCCTCGGGGAGCGGGGGGGCCTACAATGAGCAGTTCTTC. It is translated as CASSSGSGGAYNEQFF.